Listed below are T cell receptor beta chains from one sample, sequenced in a study of T cell repertoires in cytomegalovirus infection. In TCRdb, the reads were re-called with MiXCR into one record per CDR3 protein. Here the sample spans around 450,000 distinct CDR3 sequences, about a third being singletons. What was sequenced was PBMCs. These receptors all come from a human donor in good health (CMV status not recorded). Some clones in this sample may be carry-over from other donors' samples. Both conserved end residues are part of each CDR3. D genes are given only for firm matches. The size field is filled for only some rows; it gives once, few, many or a size class.

v_gene,abundance,d_gene,j_gene,CDR3aa,CDR3nt
TRBV7-9,NA,NA,TRBJ2-4,CASSRRGPNIQYF,TGTGCCAGCAGTCGAAGGGGTCCAAACATTCAGTACTTC
TRBV12-3/TRBV12-4,NA,TRBD2,TRBJ2-1,CAVSGGAHDEQFF,TGTGCCGTAAGCGGGGGGGCCCACGATGAGCAGTTCTTC
TRBV11-3,NA,NA,TRBJ1-2,CDSSLDRGGAYGYTF,TGTGACAGCAGCTTAGATCGTGGAGGGGCTTATGGCTACACCTTC
TRBV7-9,many,TRBD1,TRBJ1-1,CASSLVGGGAEAFF,TGTGCCAGCAGCTTAGTGGGAGGGGGCGCTGAAGCTTTCTTT
TRBV6-2/TRBV6-3,few,NA,TRBJ2-1,CASSSILQGNEQFF,TGTGCCAGCAGTTCCATCCTACAGGGTAATGAGCAGTTCTTC
TRBV7-2,many,TRBD1,TRBJ2-1,CASSPEAQGSYNEQFF,TGTGCCAGCAGCCCAGAGGCACAGGGGTCATACAATGAGCAGTTCTTC
TRBV7-2,many,NA,TRBJ2-5,CASSLGQGFETQYF,TGTGCCAGCAGCTTAGGGCAGGGATTTGAGACCCAGTACTTC
TRBV20-1,few,NA,TRBJ2-7,CSARPSGAAGSFEQYF,TGCAGTGCTAGACCCTCAGGTGCCGCAGGCTCTTTTGAGCAGTACTTC
TRBV7-2,many,TRBD1,TRBJ1-2,CASSLRSGGADYGYTF,TGTGCCAGCAGCTTAAGATCAGGGGGCGCAGACTATGGCTACACCTTC
TRBV5-5,NA,TRBD1,TRBJ1-2,CASSGGTGANYGYTF,TGTGCCAGCAGCGGAGGGACAGGGGCCAACTATGGCTACACCTTC
TRBV29-1,few,TRBD1,TRBJ2-7,CSVLQGTHEQYF,TGCAGCGTGCTACAGGGGACGCACGAGCAGTACTTC
TRBV11-2,many,NA,TRBJ1-2,CASSLDYSLVSYTF,TGTGCCAGCAGCTTAGATTACAGTTTAGTGAGCTACACCTTC
TRBV6-6,few,NA,TRBJ1-2,CASSYKGGHYGYTF,TGTGCCAGCAGTTACAAGGGGGGGCACTATGGCTACACCTTC
TRBV20-1,NA,TRBD1,TRBJ1-1,CSAWTGTDVGTEAFF,TGCAGTGCGTGGACAGGGACCGATGTTGGCACTGAAGCTTTCTTT
TRBV7-8,many,NA,TRBJ1-2,CASSLEAGSWDGYTF,TGTGCCAGCAGCTTAGAGGCAGGATCATGGGATGGCTACACCTTC
TRBV7-6,many,TRBD1,TRBJ2-5,CASSLGTAQETQYF,TGTGCCAGCAGTTTAGGGACAGCACAAGAGACCCAGTACTTC
TRBV12-3/TRBV12-4,few,NA,TRBJ1-2,CASSSYRVGYGYTF,TGTGCCAGCAGTTCATACAGGGTTGGCTATGGCTACACCTTC
TRBV4-3,few,TRBD1,TRBJ2-1,CASSQGQGAHPGFF,TGCGCCAGCAGCCAGGGACAGGGGGCCCATCCTGGGTTCTTC
TRBV24-1,many,NA,TRBJ2-7,CATSDSTYEQYF,TGTGCCACCAGTGATTCCACCTACGAGCAGTACTTC
TRBV27,NA,NA,TRBJ2-2,CATRGTANTGELFF,TGTGCCACTCGCGGGACAGCGAACACCGGGGAGCTGTTTTTT